These T cell receptor beta chains were read from a single sample in a study of post-analysis software for immune sequencing data. TCRdb ran MiXCR on the PCR reads and lists one entry per CDR3 protein. In the table there are 650,000 to 850,000 distinct CDR3 sequences, about 53% of which are singletons. The sequenced sample consisted of blood. All receptors come from a girl aged 10 to 17 with multiple sclerosis. CDR3s include the opening cysteine and the closing phenylalanine or tryptophan. Fields, in order: J gene, D gene, clone size, V gene, CDR3 DNA, CDR3 protein. The D gene is left open where the match is weak. Size is stated for part of the rows, as once, few or many counts, or as a class when the clone is expanded.

>TRBJ2-1|TRBD1|.|TRBV28
TGTGCCAGCACCTGGGACAGGGGTCCCTACAATGAGCAGTTCTTC
CASTWDRGPYNEQFF
>TRBJ1-5|.|.|TRBV10-3
TGTGCCATCAGTGAGTCGGACCCCTTCAATCAGCCCCAGCATTTT
CAISESDPFNQPQHF
>TRBJ2-5|.|.|TRBV7-2
TGTGCCAGCAGCTTAGGACCAGGATTTTCTACCCAGTACTTC
CASSLGPGFSTQYF
>TRBJ2-1|TRBD1|few|TRBV12-3/TRBV12-4
TGTGCCAGCAGTTTAGATCGACAGGGGGCTAACAATGAGCAGTTCTTC
CASSLDRQGANNEQFF
>TRBJ2-5|.|many|TRBV5-1
TGTGCCAGCAGCATGGAAGAGACCCAGTACTTC
CASSMEETQYF
>TRBJ2-4|TRBD1|.|TRBV15
TGTGCCACCAGCACTAGACAGGGGGCTTCCAAAAACATTCAGTACTTC
CATSTRQGASKNIQYF
>TRBJ2-1|.|.|TRBV5-1
TGCGCCAGCAGCTTGAAGGGGGGGGCTGTAAATGAGCAGTTCTTC
CASSLKGGAVNEQFF
>TRBJ2-7|TRBD2|.|TRBV20-1
TGCAGTGCTACCCGCGGGGGTCCAACCTACGAGCAGTACTTC
CSATRGGPTYEQYF
>TRBJ2-7|TRBD2|.|TRBV6-2/TRBV6-3
TGTGCCAGCAGCAATAGCGGGAAGGTCTCCTACGAGCAGTACTTC
CASSNSGKVSYEQYF
>TRBJ2-7|TRBD1|.|TRBV11-2
TGTGCCAGCAGCTTCAAGGCAGGGGGCTACGAGCAGTACTTC
CASSFKAGGYEQYF
>TRBJ2-7|TRBD1|.|TRBV20-1
TGCAGTGCCAGAACAGGGGGCATCTACGAGCAGTACTTC
CSARTGGIYEQYF
>TRBJ2-1|.|.|TRBV9
TGTGCCAGCAGCGTAGAAAGCGACTACGGCTCCTACAATGAGCAGTTCTTC
CASSVESDYGSYNEQFF
>TRBJ2-7|TRBD1|.|TRBV7-2
TGTGCCAGTAGGACAGGGGCCTCCTACGAGCAGTACTTC
CASRTGASYEQYF